These 28 T cell receptor beta chains were sequenced from one sample in a study of PD-L1 blockade in urothelial cancer. Generated by immunoSEQ multiplex PCR, the TCRdb table keeps only in-frame clones and is missing some. The sample contains approximately 52,000 clones, 75% of which appear only once. Time point indicated: pretreatment peripheral blood. The source material was PBMCs, sampled around atezolizumab (anti-PD-L1) treatment. These receptors were obtained from a man in his 70s with urothelial cancer.

This clone was seen only once. The chain carries TRBV5-6 and TRBJ1-5; no clear D. V was cut by 5 bases and J by 1 base, with 13 bases left in between. CDR3 length: 15 residues. Germline values: CDR1 SGHDT, CDR2 YYEEEE. The CDR3 DNA reads TGTGCCAGCAGGCCGGCTGGGGAGAGCAATCAGCCCCAGCATTTT. Its translation is CASRPAGESNQPQHF. Combining the CDR3 with reference TRBV5-6 and TRBJ1-5 gives the whole variable domain DAGVTQSPTHLIKTRGQQVTLRCSPKSGHDTVSWYQQALGQGPQFIFQYYEEEERQRGNFPDRFSGHQFPNYSSELNVNALLLGDSALYLCASRPAGESNQPQHFGDGTRLSIL.

This chain connects TRBV7-2 to TRBJ1-2; 9 bases align to TRBD1. The CDR3 has 16 residues. The germline V gene encodes CDR1 SGHTA and CDR2 FQGNSA. The J segment lost 1 base and the V segment lost 5 bases, leaving 8 bases of the junction unmatched. In DNA, the CDR3 is TGTGCCAGCAGCATCACAGGGGGCGGGGGTAACTATGGCTACACCTTC. Its translation is CASSITGGGGNYGYTF.

This clone showed up just a few times. The chain is built from TRBV5-1 and TRBJ2-7; 7 bases align to TRBD1. V dropped 0 bases and J dropped 7; count of bases not matched to a gene: 10. Germline CDR1 SGHRS, CDR2 YFSETQ. The CDR3 is made up of 15 amino acids. The CDR3 region has the DNA TGCGCCAGCAGCTTGGGGGACAGAGGAGCTGATGAGCAGTACTTC. Its translation: CASSLGDRGADEQYF.

This clone was seen a few times. This chain connects TRBV4-1 to TRBJ2-2; 11 nucleotides line up with TRBD1. After removal of 4 bases from V and 6 bases from J, the junction contained 4 bases not matched to a gene. Germline CDR1 and CDR2: MGHRA and YSYEKL. This CDR3 contains 15 residues. In DNA, the CDR3 is TGCGCCAGCAGCCCTTGGGACAGGGGGTCCGGGGAGCTGTTTTTT. Encoded protein: CASSPWDRGSGELFF.

The V gene is TRBV7-6, the J gene TRBJ2-7, with 10 bases matching TRBD1. The CDR3 runs 20 residues. In germline, CDR1 is SGHVS, CDR2 FNYEAQ. The J segment lost 5 bases and the V segment lost 2 bases, leaving 21 bases of the junction unmatched. CDR3 nucleotides: TGTGCCAGCAGCTTAAGCCCTCGTGGGGGGACAGGGGTAAATCGCCACGAGCAGTACTTC. It encodes CASSLSPRGGTGVNRHEQYF.

The rearrangement uses TRBV11-1 and TRBJ1-1, with D maybe TRBD1 (5 bases). This CDR3 has 16 amino acids. Germline assignment: CDR1 SGHAT and CDR2 FQDESV (reference sequence). V lost 5 bases to trimming and J lost 4 bases, with 20 bases between them. In DNA, the CDR3 is TGTGCCAGCAGCCCTAAGAGGGGACTAAGACTCACTGAAGCTTTCTTT. Residues: CASSPKRGLRLTEAFF.

The gene calls are TRBV5-5 and TRBJ1-5, with D unresolved. The CDR3 consists of 14 residues. Germline V CDR1 and CDR2: SGHKS, YYEKEE (reference sequence). Trimming removed 5 bases at V and 5 bases at J, with 14 bases between. DNA for the CDR3: TGTGCCAGCAGGATAAGCGTAGGCGATCAGCCCCAGCATTTT. Encoded protein: CASRISVGDQPQHF.

The genes are TRBV10-3 and TRBJ2-2, with a tentative D call TRBD1 (5 bases). Germline V gene lookup returns CDR1 ENHRY and CDR2 SYGVKD. Trimming left V 10 bases short and J 6 bases short, with 12 bases between. The CDR3 has 12 amino acids. The CDR3 loop reads CASTGVAGELFF. The CDR3 coding sequence is TGTGCCAGCACAGGTGTGGCCGGGGAGCTGTTTTTT.

The J gene is TRBJ2-5, the V gene TRBV4-3, with TRBD2 as a possible D gene (6 bases). CDR3 length: 13 residues. With 3 bases removed from V and 5 bases from J, the gap between germline ends came to 10 bases. CDR1 is LGHNA and CDR2 is YSLEER in the germline V gene. The CDR3 DNA reads TGCGCCAGCAGCCAGACGAGCGGGGAGACCCAGTACTTC. Translation gives CASSQTSGETQYF.

This chain connects TRBV19 to TRBJ2-7; TRBD1 might be the D (5 bases). Germline loops: CDR1 LNHDA, CDR2 SQIVND (reference sequence). The V end lost 4 bases, the J end lost 2 bases, and 12 bases lay between the germline ends. This CDR3 has 14 residues. CDR3 nucleotide sequence: TGTGCCAGTAGTACAAAAGGGGATACCTACGAGCAGTACTTC. Its translation: CASSTKGDTYEQYF.

The chain uses TRBV29-1 and TRBJ2-7; the match to TRBD2 covers 12 bases. Unmatched junction bases numbered 17, after V lost 7 bases and J lost 7 bases. This CDR3 has 16 amino acids. Germline loops: CDR1 SQVTM, CDR2 ANQGSEA. CDR3 in amino acids: CSADLELAGGKEEQYF. CDR3 bases: TGCAGCGCCGACTTGGAACTAGCGGGGGGCAAGGAGGAGCAGTACTTC.

The CDR3 coding sequence is TGTGCCAGCTCACTCTATTTCGGTGGGAGCTCCTACAATGAGCAGTTCTTC. Translating gives CASSLYFGGSSYNEQFF. The V call is TRBV18, the J call TRBJ2-1; D is possibly TRBD2 (5 bases). Germline-derived CDR1 and CDR2 are KGHSH and LQKENI. Trimming removed 4 bases at V and 0 bases at J, with 16 bases between. The CDR3 contains 17 residues. Combining the CDR3 with reference TRBV18 and TRBJ2-1 gives the whole variable domain NAGVMQNPRHLVRRRGQEARLRCSPMKGHSHVYWYRQLPEEGLKFMVYLQKENIIDESGMPKERFSAEFPKEGPSILRIQQVVRGDSAAYFCASSLYFGGSSYNEQFFGPGTRLTVL.

The rearrangement links TRBV4-3 to TRBJ1-1; a possible D gene is TRBD1 (6 bases). Trimming shortened V by 0 bases and J by 0 bases, and 8 bases separated the two germline ends. CDR1 and CDR2 (germline): LGHNA, YSLEER. The CDR3 sequence is 15 residues long. This CDR3 reads CASSQDQGMNTEAFF. The CDR3 coding sequence is TGCGCCAGCAGCCAAGATCAGGGGATGAACACTGAAGCTTTCTTT.

The rearrangement uses TRBV11-3 and TRBJ2-1; D ambiguous. The CDR3 spans 15 residues. Deletions cut 2 bases from V and 9 bases from J, with 17 bases between. Germline V CDR1 and CDR2: SGHNT, YENEEA. For the CDR3, the DNA is TGTGCCAGCAGCTTAAGAGCGAGAGGTTTTGGTGAGCAGTTCTTC. Protein product: CASSLRARGFGEQFF.

The chain couples TRBV12-5 to TRBJ1-6, with D maybe TRBD1 (6 bases). This CDR3 contains 17 residues. The V end lost 2 bases, the J end lost 7 bases, and 18 bases lay between the germline ends. Germline V gene data show CDR1 as LGHNT and CDR2 as FRNRAP. CDR3 coding DNA: TGTGCTAGTGGTTTGCGGGCTCCGAGGGGGTTCAATTCACCCCTCCACTTT. Translation gives CASGLRAPRGFNSPLHF.

The CDR3, as DNA: TGTGCCAGCAGCTTGAGGGGGAACTCGTGGTCTGGGGCCAACGTCCTGACTTTC. It specifies CASSLRGNSWSGANVLTF. The chain carries TRBV5-4 and TRBJ2-6, with D possibly TRBD1 on 6 matching bases. Germline CDR1 reads SGHNT; CDR2 reads YYREEE (reference sequence). The CDR3 is made up of 18 amino acids. V dropped 1 base and J dropped 1 base, with 15 bases sitting between them.

The chain carries TRBV9 and TRBJ1-2; 7 nucleotides align to TRBD1. This CDR3 is 15 amino acids long. V was clipped by 4 bases and J by 8 bases; unmatched bases: 14. Germline lookup yields CDR1 SGDLS and CDR2 YYNGEE. The DNA for the CDR3 is TGTGCCAGCAGCCCGCGACAGGGAGATTTGGGGGGCTACACCTTC. This sequence encodes CASSPRQGDLGGYTF.

This chain uses TRBV4-1 with TRBJ1-4; D not certain. The CDR3 totals 16 residues. Germline V gene sequence: CDR1 MGHRA, CDR2 YSYEKL. V lost 7 bases and J 2 bases, leaving 17 bases between the germline ends. The CDR3 bases are TGCGCCAGCACACGATCGTCGGGGTTTACTAATGAAAAACTGTTTTTT. Encoded protein: CASTRSSGFTNEKLFF.

This clone was detected only a few times. This rearrangement joins TRBV6-1 to TRBJ1-1, with 7 bases identical to TRBD1. Per germline, CDR1 MNHNS and CDR2 SASEGT. The J segment lost 0 bases and the V segment lost 6 bases, leaving 4 bases of the junction unmatched. The length of the CDR3 is 14 residues. Written as DNA, the CDR3 is TGTGCCAGCAGGGTGGGACAGATGAACACTGAAGCTTTCTTT. Translated, it gives CASRVGQMNTEAFF.

The chain recombines TRBV7-2 with TRBJ1-2; D is uncertain. Trimming took 5 bases from V and 5 from J, leaving 9 bases between them. In germline, CDR1 is SGHTA, CDR2 FQGNSA. This CDR3 comprises 12 residues. The CDR3 DNA sequence: TGTGCCAGCAGCGAGGCCAGATATGGCTACACCTTC. Residues: CASSEARYGYTF.

In this sample, this clone turned up a few times. The chain is built from TRBV5-4 and TRBJ2-5; a possible D gene is TRBD2 (6 bases). Looked up from germline, CDR1 is SGHNT and CDR2 is YYREEE (reference sequence). Deletions cut 0 bases from V and 7 bases from J, with 16 bases between. The CDR3 contains 15 residues. In DNA form, the CDR3 reads TGTGCCAGCAGCTTGGCCGGGGCTAGGCGGGGGACCCAGTACTTC. The encoded protein is CASSLAGARRGTQYF.

The rearrangement links TRBV2 to TRBJ1-5, with 8 bases matching TRBD1. Germline lookup yields CDR1 SNHLY and CDR2 FYNNEI. This CDR3 has 15 residues. Trimming at V came to 8 bases and at J to 2 bases, leaving 8 bases not matched to a gene. CDR3 region: CASDLGTGGNQPQHF. In nucleotides, the CDR3 is TGTGCCAGCGACCTAGGGACAGGAGGCAATCAGCCCCAGCATTTT. Supplemented by reference TRBV2 and TRBJ1-5, the full variable domain reads EPEVTQTPSHQVTQMGQEVILRCVPISNHLYFYWYRQILGQKVEFLVSFYNNEISEKSEIFDDQFSVERPDGSNFTLKIRSTKLEDSAMYFCASDLGTGGNQPQHFGDGTRLSIL.

This rearrangement joins TRBV7-2 to TRBJ2-4, with a weak D call TRBD1 (5 bases). V lost 1 base and J 9 bases, leaving 10 bases between the germline ends. Germline V gene data show CDR1 as SGHTA and CDR2 as FQGNSA. CDR3 length equals 13 residues. The CDR3: CASSLEVQGIQYF. The CDR3 coding sequence is TGTGCCAGCAGCTTAGAGGTCCAGGGCATTCAGTACTTC. Drawing the rest from reference TRBV7-2 and TRBJ2-4, the complete variable domain is GAGVSQSPSNKVTEKGKDVELRCDPISGHTALYWYRQSLGQGLEFLIYFQGNSAPDKSGLPSDRFSAERTGGSVSTLTIQRTQQEDSAVYLCASSLEVQGIQYFGAGTRLSVL.

The chain joins TRBV7-9 to TRBJ1-1; maybe TRBD1 (5 bases). CDR1 SEHNR and CDR2 FQNEAQ come from the germline V gene (reference sequence). CDR3 length: 13 residues. V lost 3 bases and J 6 bases, leaving 11 bases between the germline ends. CDR3 sequence: CASSLGGGAEAFF. The CDR3 nucleotides are TGTGCCAGCAGCTTGGGGGGTGGGGCTGAAGCTTTCTTT.

This clone was counted a few times. This rearrangement joins TRBV18 to TRBJ2-7; D perhaps matches TRBD1 (5 bases). The CDR3 sequence is 11 residues long. Trimming pared 2 bases from V and 9 bases from J, leaving 8 bases between. Germline V lookup: CDR1 KGHSH, CDR2 LQKENI. CDR3 sequence reads: CASSPDQGQYF. CDR3 bases: TGTGCCAGCTCACCAGACCAGGGGCAGTACTTC.

This clone was observed a few times. Here the CDR3 DNA reads TGTGCCAGCAGCCCCCAACCACATGGAAACACCATATATTTT. It yields the protein CASSPQPHGNTIYF. This chain joins TRBV9 and TRBJ1-3; D not certain. CDR3 size: 14 residues. V lost 4 bases and J lost 3, with 11 bases in between. Germline V gene sequence: CDR1 SGDLS, CDR2 YYNGEE.

The chain uses TRBV5-5 and TRBJ1-2, with 9 bases identical to TRBD1. There are 13 residues in the CDR3. Germline CDR1 is SGHKS and CDR2 is YYEKEE (reference sequence). V shed 4 bases and J 10 bases; nucleotides not matched to a gene: 8. The CDR3 protein is CASSPRTGVDYTF. In DNA form, the CDR3 reads TGTGCCAGCAGCCCTAGGACAGGGGTCGACTACACCTTC.

V usage is TRBV11-2 and J usage is TRBJ2-7; maybe TRBD1 (6 bases). Trimming cost V 2 bases and J 3 bases, with 8 bases left between them. Germline V gene lookup returns CDR1 SGHAT and CDR2 FQNNGV. The CDR3 is 13 residues long. The CDR3 DNA reads TGTGCCAGCAGCTTATTAGGGGGCTACGAGCAGTACTTC. Its protein product is CASSLLGGYEQYF.